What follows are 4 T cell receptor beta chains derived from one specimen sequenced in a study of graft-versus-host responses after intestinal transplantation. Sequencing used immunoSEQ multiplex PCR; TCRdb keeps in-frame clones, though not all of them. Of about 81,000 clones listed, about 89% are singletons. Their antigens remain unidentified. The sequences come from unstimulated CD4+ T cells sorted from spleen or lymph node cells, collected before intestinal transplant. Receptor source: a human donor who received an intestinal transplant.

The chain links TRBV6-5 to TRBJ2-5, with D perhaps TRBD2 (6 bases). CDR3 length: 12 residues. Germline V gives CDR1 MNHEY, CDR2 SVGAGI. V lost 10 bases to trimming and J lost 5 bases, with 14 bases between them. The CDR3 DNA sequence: TGTGCCACCCAGGGAGGTGGGGAGACCCAGTACTTC. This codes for CATQGGGETQYF.

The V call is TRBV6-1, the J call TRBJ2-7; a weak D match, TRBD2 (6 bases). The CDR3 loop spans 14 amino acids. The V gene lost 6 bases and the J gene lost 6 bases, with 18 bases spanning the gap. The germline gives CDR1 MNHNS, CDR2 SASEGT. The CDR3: CASRDGGTGGEQYF. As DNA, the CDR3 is TGTGCCAGCAGGGACGGGGGTACCGGTGGCGAGCAGTACTTC.

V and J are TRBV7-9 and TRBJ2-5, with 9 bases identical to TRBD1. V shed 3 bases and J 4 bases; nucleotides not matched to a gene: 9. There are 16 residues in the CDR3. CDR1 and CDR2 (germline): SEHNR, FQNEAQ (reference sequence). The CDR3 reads CASSFGGTGLTETQYF. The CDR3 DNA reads TGTGCCAGCAGCTTCGGCGGGACAGGGCTCACAGAGACCCAGTACTTC.

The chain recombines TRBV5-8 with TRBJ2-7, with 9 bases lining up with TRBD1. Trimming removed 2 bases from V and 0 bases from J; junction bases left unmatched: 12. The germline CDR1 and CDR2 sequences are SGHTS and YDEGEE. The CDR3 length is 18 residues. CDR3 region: CASSLQGGETGGSYEQYF. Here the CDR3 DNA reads TGTGCCAGCAGCTTACAGGGTGGGGAGACAGGGGGCTCCTACGAGCAGTACTTC.